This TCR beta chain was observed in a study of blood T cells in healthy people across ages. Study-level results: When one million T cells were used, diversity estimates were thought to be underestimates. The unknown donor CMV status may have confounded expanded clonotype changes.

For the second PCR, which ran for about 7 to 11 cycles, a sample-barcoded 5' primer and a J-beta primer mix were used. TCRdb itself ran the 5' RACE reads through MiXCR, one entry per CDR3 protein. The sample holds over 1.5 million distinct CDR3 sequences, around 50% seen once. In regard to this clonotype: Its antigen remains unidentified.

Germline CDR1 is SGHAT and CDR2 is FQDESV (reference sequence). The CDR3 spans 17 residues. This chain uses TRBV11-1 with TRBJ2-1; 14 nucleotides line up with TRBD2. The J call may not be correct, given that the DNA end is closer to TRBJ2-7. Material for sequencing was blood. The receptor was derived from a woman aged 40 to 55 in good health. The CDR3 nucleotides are TGTGCCAGCAGCCCGGGACTAGCGGGAGATACCTACAATGAGCAGTACTTC. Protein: CASSPGLAGDTYNEQYF.